This TCR beta chain emerged from a study of control samples from healthy donors and cancer patients. Clones were sequenced by immunoSEQ multiplex PCR, and TCRdb holds only the in-frame ones, with some missing. The data contain about 150,000 clones, 93% of them singletons. The CDR3 sequence is 12 residues long. Between the trimmed V and J ends, which lost 3 bases and 7 bases, there was a span of 10 bases. CDR1 is MNHEY, CDR2 SMNVEV, per germline (reference sequence). Sample: blood. The chain couples TRBV27 to TRBJ2-7, with D hard to call. The sequence was collected from a man aged 18 to 35 in good health. The CDR3 is CASSFTGGEQYF. The CDR3 coding sequence is TGTGCCAGCAGTTTCACGGGTGGGGAGCAGTACTTC.